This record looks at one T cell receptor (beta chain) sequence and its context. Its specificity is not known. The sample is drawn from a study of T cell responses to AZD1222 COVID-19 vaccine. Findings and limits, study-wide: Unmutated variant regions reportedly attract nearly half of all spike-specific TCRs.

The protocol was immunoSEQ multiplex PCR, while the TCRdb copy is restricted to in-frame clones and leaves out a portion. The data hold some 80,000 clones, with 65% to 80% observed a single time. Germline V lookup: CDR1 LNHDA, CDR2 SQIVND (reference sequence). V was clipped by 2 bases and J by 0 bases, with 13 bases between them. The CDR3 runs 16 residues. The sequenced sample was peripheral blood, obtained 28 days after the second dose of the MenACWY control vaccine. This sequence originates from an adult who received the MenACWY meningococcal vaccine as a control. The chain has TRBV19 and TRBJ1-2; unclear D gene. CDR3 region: CASSINWRNSNYGYTF. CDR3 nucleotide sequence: TGTGCCAGTAGTATAAATTGGCGTAACTCTAACTATGGCTACACCTTC.